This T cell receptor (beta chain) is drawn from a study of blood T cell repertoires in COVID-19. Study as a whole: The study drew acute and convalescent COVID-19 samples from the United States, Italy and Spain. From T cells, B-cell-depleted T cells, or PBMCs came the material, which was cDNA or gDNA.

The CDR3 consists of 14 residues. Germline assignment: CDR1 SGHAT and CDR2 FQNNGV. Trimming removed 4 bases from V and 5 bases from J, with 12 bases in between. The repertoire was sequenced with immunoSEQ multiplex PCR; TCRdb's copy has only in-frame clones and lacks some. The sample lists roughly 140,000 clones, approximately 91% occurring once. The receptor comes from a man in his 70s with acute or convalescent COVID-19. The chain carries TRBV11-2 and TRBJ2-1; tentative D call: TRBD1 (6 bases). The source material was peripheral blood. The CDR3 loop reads CASSYGQLDNEQFF. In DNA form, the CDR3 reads TGTGCCAGCAGCTATGGACAGTTGGACAATGAGCAGTTCTTC.